These T cell receptor beta chains were read from a single sample in a study of CD8 T cells in ankylosing spondylitis. A single record per CDR3 protein comes from TCRdb applying MiXCR to the 5' RACE reads. The table shows some 87,000 distinct CDR3 sequences, with 25% to 35% occurring only once. What was sequenced was blood, either unsorted or a sorted T cell fraction (not recorded which). The receptors were sampled from a male donor with ankylosing spondylitis or in good health (not recorded which). Each CDR3 is given with its conserved first and last residue. A D gene is named only where the DNA matches it firmly. A row's size may be missing; if present it is once, few, many or a size class.

clone_size d_call j_call v_call cdr3_nt cdr3_aa
NA NA TRBJ2-1 TRBV4-1 TGCGCCAGCAGCTCAACCGGGACTGGAGGGCCCAATGAGCAGTTCTTC CASSSTGTGGPNEQFF
NA TRBD1 TRBJ2-3 TRBV5-1 TGCGCCAGCAGCACCAAACAAGGACAGGAACACCACACAGATACGCAGTATTTT CASSTKQGQEHHTDTQYF
many NA TRBJ2-1 TRBV6-1 TGTGCCAGCAGCCTTACCTGGAGCGGGTTCTTC CASSLTWSGFF
few NA TRBJ2-2 TRBV20-1 TGCAGTGCTAGTGACGGATACCCCACCGGGGAGCTGTTTTTT CSASDGYPTGELFF
few TRBD1 TRBJ1-1 TRBV3-1 TGTGCCAGCAGCCCCTCGACAGGGGGAGGCACTGAAGCTTTCTTT CASSPSTGGGTEAFF
NA TRBD1 TRBJ2-3 TRBV11-2 TGTGCCAGCAGCCATGGGACAGGGACAGATACGCAGTATTTT CASSHGTGTDTQYF
NA TRBD1 TRBJ2-1 TRBV29-1 TGCAGCGTTGAACCTAGGGGACAGGGGTCGGATGAGCAGTTCTTC CSVEPRGQGSDEQFF
NA NA TRBJ1-1 TRBV27 TGTGCCAGCAGACTCAGGGATCTGAACACTGAAGCTTTCTTT CASRLRDLNTEAFF
few NA TRBJ1-6 TRBV7-3 TGTGCCAGCAGCTTAATGGGCAGGGACAATTCACCCCTCCACTTT CASSLMGRDNSPLHF
NA NA TRBJ2-1 TRBV7-3 TGTGCCAGCAGCTTAAATGGTGGAGGCTCCTACAATGAGCAGTTCTTC CASSLNGGGSYNEQFF
NA NA TRBJ2-3 TRBV9 TGTGCCAGCAGCGTAGAAGGCAGGCTGACGGATACGCAGTATTTT CASSVEGRLTDTQYF
few NA TRBJ2-5 TRBV20-1 TGCAGTGCTTGGGGGGCCGGAGAGACCCAGTACTTC CSAWGAGETQYF
NA NA TRBJ1-1 TRBV20-1 TGCAGTGCTAAACAGGATTTTGAAGCTTTCTTT CSAKQDFEAFF
NA NA TRBJ1-6 TRBV7-6 TGTGCCAGCAGCTTAGGACGAAGGGATAATTCACCCCTCCACTTT CASSLGRRDNSPLHF
NA TRBD2 TRBJ2-6 TRBV7-3 TGTGCCAGCAGCCCCAGAGCGGGATATCCTGGGGCCAACGTCCTGACTTTC CASSPRAGYPGANVLTF
NA NA TRBJ1-1 TRBV7-2 TGTGCCAGCAGGGGCAGGGACCTGGGCACTGAAGCTTTCTTT CASRGRDLGTEAFF
few NA TRBJ1-2 TRBV28 TGTGCCAGCAGTTTAGCGCCGGTACTTCTAAATGGCTACACCTTC CASSLAPVLLNGYTF
NA TRBD1 TRBJ1-2 TRBV6-1 TGTGCCAGCAGATCGACAGGGTGGGAGGGCTACACCTTC CASRSTGWEGYTF
NA NA TRBJ2-1 TRBV5-1 TGCGCCAGCAGCTTGGCCCCCCCTAGTGGGGGAATCGATGAGCAGTTCTTC CASSLAPPSGGIDEQFF
NA NA TRBJ1-1 TRBV9 TGTGCCAGCAGCGTATCGAGCAGAGCGAACACTGAAGCTTTCTTT CASSVSSRANTEAFF
NA NA TRBJ1-1 TRBV7-3 TGTGCCAGCAGCTTAACTGGGGGGTTGGGCACTGAAGCTTTCTTT CASSLTGGLGTEAFF
NA NA TRBJ2-5 TRBV7-9 TGTGCCAGCAGCTTATCCCCGACTAGTTTCGAGACCCAGTACTTC CASSLSPTSFETQYF
NA TRBD1 TRBJ2-1 TRBV24-1 TGTGCCACTGGGACAGACTCCTACAATGAGCAGTTCTTC CATGTDSYNEQFF
few TRBD1 TRBJ2-7 TRBV5-1 TGCGCCAGCAGCTTGGCCGGGACAGATTACTACGAGCAGTACTTC CASSLAGTDYYEQYF
NA TRBD2 TRBJ2-7 TRBV12-3/TRBV12-4 TGTGCCAGCAGTGTGACTAGCGGGAGCTACGAGCAGTACTTC CASSVTSGSYEQYF
NA NA TRBJ2-1 TRBV5-1 TGCGCCAGCAGCTTATCTCCCACTAACAATGAGCAGTTCTTC CASSLSPTNNEQFF
few TRBD2 TRBJ2-5 TRBV20-1 TGCAGTGCTCACATAGCGGGAGGGCAAGAGACCCAGTACTTC CSAHIAGGQETQYF
few NA TRBJ1-1 TRBV29-1 TGCAGCGGTGATATAAACACTGAAGCTTTCTTT CSGDINTEAFF
NA TRBD1 TRBJ2-7 TRBV5-1 TGCGCCAGCAGCTTGCCGGCCGGGACAGAATTCTCCTACGAGCAGTACTTC CASSLPAGTEFSYEQYF
NA NA TRBJ1-1 TRBV28 TGTGCCAGCAGTTTACATGGCGGAGACACTGAAGCTTTCTTT CASSLHGGDTEAFF
few TRBD2 TRBJ2-7 TRBV4-2 TGTGCCAGCAGCCAAGCACATACGACAACTAGCGGGAGCATCTACGAGCAGTACTTC CASSQAHTTTSGSIYEQYF
few TRBD1 TRBJ2-7 TRBV20-1 TGCAGTGCTAGAGAATCTAAAAGGGGGCGCTTCAACGAGCAGTACTTC CSARESKRGRFNEQYF
many NA TRBJ2-2 TRBV12-3/TRBV12-4 TGTGCCAGCAGGGCGACAGCGAACACCGGGGAGCTGTTTTTT CASRATANTGELFF
few TRBD2 TRBJ2-3 TRBV20-1 TGCAGTGCTACGTCAACTAGCGGGCGTACAGATACGCAGTATTTT CSATSTSGRTDTQYF
few NA TRBJ1-3 TRBV6-5 TGTGCCAGCAGTTACAGGCGGGGATCCGGCCACACCATATATTTT CASSYRRGSGHTIYF
NA TRBD2 TRBJ2-1 TRBV20-1 TGCAGTGCTAGAGCCATTTCTAGCGGGGGCTCCTACAATGAGCAGTTCTTC CSARAISSGGSYNEQFF
few TRBD1 TRBJ1-6 TRBV7-8 TGTGCCAGCAGCTTACCAACAGGGGGACCGAATTCACCCCTCCACTTT CASSLPTGGPNSPLHF
NA NA TRBJ2-1 TRBV7-2 TGTGCCAGCAGCTTAGAGGCAGGGGCCTACAATGAGCAGTTCTTC CASSLEAGAYNEQFF
NA TRBD1 TRBJ2-1 TRBV7-9 TGTGCCAGCAGCGGCCGGGACAGGGGAACCTACAATGAGCAGTTCTTC CASSGRDRGTYNEQFF